Shown below are 31 T cell receptor beta chains from a single sample sequenced in a study of tumor-infiltrating lymphocytes in primary liver carcinoma. cDNA specific to TCR beta was made from approximately 0.55 ug of total RNA, with a constant-region primer employed for priming. Slightly modified ARM-PCR, run as three nested multiplex PCR rounds, produced the TCR beta libraries. A C-beta reverse primer was combined with TRBV1-TRBV30 forward primers in the first two PCR rounds, and each round had around 11 cycles. TCRdb re-called the multiplex PCR reads with MiXCR, one entry per CDR3 protein. The repertoire holds nearly 200,000 distinct CDR3 sequences, with roughly two thirds as singletons. Blood RNA came from unsorted whole blood; germline DNA was also extracted. The sample comprised peripheral blood. These TCRs come from a woman aged 60-75 years with primary liver carcinoma and hepatitis B virus infection.

In regard to this clonotype: The germline gene is not matched at one end of the junction; a read error may be the cause. J is TRBJ2-7 and V is TRBV11-3; D unclear. The CDR3 totals 11 residues. Looked up from germline, CDR1 is SGHNT and CDR2 is YENEEA. In DNA, the CDR3 is TGTACCAGCAGCTATCGATACGAACAGTACTTC. Amino acids: CTSSYRYEQYF. The whole variable domain, filled in from reference TRBV11-3 and TRBJ2-7, reads EAGVVQSPRYKIIEKKQPVAFWCNPISGHNTLYWYLQNLGQGPELLIRYENEEAVDDSQLPKDRFSAERLKGVDSTLKIQPAELGDSAVYLCTSSYRYEQYFGPGTRLTVT.

This clonotype was counted between two and nine times. A much larger clone sits a single nucleotide away, making a read error possible. The chain has TRBV29-1 and TRBJ1-1, with D maybe TRBD1 (5 bases). The germline gives CDR1 SQVTM, CDR2 ANQGSEA. CDR3 length equals 15 residues. CDR3 sequence reads: CSVVGAQRDGFETFF. CDR3 sequence (DNA): TGCAGCGTTGTTGGGGCCCAAAGGGACGGCTTTGAAACTTTCTTT.

This clonotype was seen ten or more times. The genes are TRBV5-1 and TRBJ2-5; D might be TRBD1 (6 bases). Trimming shortened V by 4 bases and J by 1 base, and 14 bases separated the two germline ends. In germline, CDR1 is SGHRS, CDR2 YFSETQ. This CDR3 has 15 amino acids. CDR3 in amino acids: CASSGNTGLQETQYF. The CDR3 DNA follows: TGCGCCAGCAGCGGAAATACAGGGCTCCAAGAGACCCAGTACTTC.

For this clonotype: An end of the junction differs from the germline gene, which may be a read error. V gene TRBV4-2 combines with J gene TRBJ2-5; D not resolved. This CDR3 is 15 amino acids long. Germline CDR1 reads LGHNA; CDR2 reads YNFKEQ. CDR3 coding DNA: TGTGGCAGCAGCCAAGATCAGACCGGCCAAGAGACCCATTACTTC. Translated: CGSSQDQTGQETHYF.

Note on this clonotype: Because it lacks the conserved phenylalanine or tryptophan at the end, this CDR3 is likely a read error. The V gene is TRBV11-2, the J gene TRBJ2-1; D is possibly TRBD1 or TRBD2 (5 bases each). The CDR3 runs to 15 residues. The V and J ends lost 5 bases and 3 bases respectively, with 14 bases between them. The V gene's germline CDR1 is SGHAT and CDR2 FQNNGV. The CDR3 here is CASSTGRRYYNEQFP. The CDR3 coding sequence is TGTGCCAGCAGCACGGGGCGTAGGTACTACAATGAGCAGTTCCCC.

This clonotype has a single count. One end of the junction fails to match germline, which may point to a read error. This rearrangement joins TRBV4-2 to TRBJ1-1, with D possibly matching TRBD1 (5 bases). This CDR3 region has 15 residues. CDR1 is LGHNA, CDR2 YNFKEQ, per germline. The CDR3 reads CASSQDALLGHEAFF. Here the CDR3 DNA reads TGTGCTAGCAGCCAAGATGCCCTGTTGGGGCATGAAGCTTTCTTT.

On this clonotype: This may arise from a read error, as a much more abundant clone is one base away. The chain employs TRBV30 and TRBJ1-5, with a possible D match to TRBD1 (5 bases). The germline V gene encodes CDR1 GTSNPN and CDR2 SVGIG (reference sequence). Trimming took 5 bases from V and 4 from J, leaving 12 bases between them. CDR3 length equals 13 residues. As DNA, the CDR3 is TGTGCCTGGGGGGGAGAGCCGAATCAGCCCCAGCATTTT. This translates into CAWGGEPNQPQHF. The complete variable domain, with remaining parts taken from reference TRBV30 and TRBJ1-5, reads SQTIHQWPATLVQPVGSPLSLECTVEGTSNPNLYWYRQAAGRGLQLLFYSVGIGQISSEVPQNLSASRPQDRQFILSSKKLLLSDSGFYLCAWGGEPNQPQHFGDGTRLSIL.

This clonotype has at least ten counts. This rearrangement joins TRBV7-9 to TRBJ2-2; either TRBD1 or TRBD2 may fit D (5 bases each). V lost 5 bases and J 4 bases, leaving 14 bases between the germline ends. CDR1 is SEHNR, CDR2 FQNEAQ, per germline (reference sequence). The CDR3 contains 15 residues. The CDR3 reads CASSPGQGTTGELFF. CDR3 sequence (DNA): TGTGCCAGCAGCCCGGGGCAGGGAACCACCGGGGAGCTGTTTTTT.

A few counts support this clonotype. The genes are TRBV11-2 and TRBJ2-1; 8 nucleotides agree with TRBD2. The V gene end was trimmed by 5 bases and the J gene end by 7 bases; junction bases not matched to a gene: 16. Per the germline V gene, CDR1 is SGHAT and CDR2 is FQNNGV. CDR3 length: 17 amino acids. CDR3 sequence: CASSRRLAGGPGNEQFF. DNA of the CDR3: TGTGCCAGCAGCAGGAGACTGGCGGGAGGACCGGGGAATGAGCAGTTCTTC.

In its sample, this clonotype was seen a few times. The chain is built from TRBV5-4 and TRBJ2-1; 10 positions agree with TRBD2. The CDR3 sequence is 18 residues long. Unmatched junction bases numbered 8, after V lost 2 bases and J lost 0 bases. Looked up from germline, CDR1 is SGHNT and CDR2 is YYREEE (reference sequence). CDR3 sequence: CASSFGAGGPGSYNEQFF. The DNA for the CDR3 is TGTGCCAGCAGCTTCGGAGCGGGAGGGCCTGGCTCCTACAATGAGCAGTTCTTC.

On this clonotype: A clone one base away is much larger, so this may be a read error. This CDR3 reads CASSYGTPVVYTF. The CDR3, as DNA: TGTGCCAGCAGTTACGGGACCCCCGTAGTCTACACCTTC. The chain uses TRBV12-3 or TRBV12-4 and TRBJ1-2; D might be TRBD1 (5 bases). The CDR3 sequence is 13 residues long. With 4 bases removed from V and 10 bases from J, the gap between germline ends came to 16 bases.

A note on this clonotype: A junction end diverges from the germline sequence, so it may reflect a read error. The chain couples TRBV7-9 to TRBJ2-2, with TRBD2 as a possible D gene (6 bases). The CDR3 is 15 amino acids. Germline values: CDR1 SEHNR, CDR2 FQNEAQ (reference sequence). The CDR3, as DNA: TGTGCCGGCAGCGTAGGGACTCAACTACCCGGGGAGCTGTTTTTT. Translated: CAGSVGTQLPGELFF.

This rearrangement joins TRBV13 to TRBJ2-7; D unresolved. CDR1 and CDR2 (germline): PRHDT, FYEKMQ (reference sequence). The CDR3 runs 13 residues. Trimming took off 10 bases at V and 3 bases at J, with 16 bases between the two ends. The CDR3 loop reads CAINLGLGYEQYF. CDR3 coding DNA: TGTGCCATCAACTTAGGCCTGGGCTACGAGCAGTACTTC.

On this clonotype: At one end, the junction sequence differs from germline, possibly due to a read error. This chain uses TRBV5-6 with TRBJ2-7, with TRBD2 matching over 7 bases. The CDR3 contains 15 residues. Germline loops: CDR1 SGHDT, CDR2 YYEEEE. The CDR3 loop reads CASNLGGTEGYEQYF. Written as DNA, the CDR3 is TGTGCCAGCAACTTGGGAGGGACTGAAGGCTACGAGCAGTACTTC.

As for this clonotype: A much larger clone differs from this one at a single base, so this may be a read error. The chain uses TRBV4-1 and TRBJ2-3, with D possibly TRBD1 on 6 matching bases. This CDR3 comprises 16 residues. CDR1 and CDR2 (germline): MGHRA, YSYEKL. The CDR3 DNA is TGCGTCAGCAGCCAAGTATTACAGGGTGGCGCAGATACGCAGTATTTT. As protein: CVSSQVLQGGADTQYF.

In regard to this clonotype: The junction departs from the called germline gene at one end, perhaps through a read error. The chain uses TRBV10-1 and TRBJ2-7; weak D call: TRBD1 (6 bases). The CDR3 length is 15 residues. Germline CDR1 and CDR2: WNHNN and SYGVQD (reference sequence). The DNA for the CDR3 is TGCGCCAGCAGTGACGGACAGACCCGGGGTTACGAGCTGTACTTC. Amino acid sequence: CASSDGQTRGYELYF.

Concerning this clonotype itself: Compared with germline, one end of the junction differs, possibly owing to a read error. The chain links TRBV24-1 to TRBJ2-1; TRBD2 is a possible D gene (5 bases). The CDR3 is made up of 16 amino acids. The V gene's germline CDR1 is KGHDR and CDR2 SFDVKD. The CDR3, as DNA: TGTGTCACCAGTGACTCAAGCGGATCGCTAGAGGATGAGCAGTTCTTC. Translating gives CVTSDSSGSLEDEQFF.

As concerns this clonotype: One end of the junction is discordant with germline, which a read error may explain. J is TRBJ2-3 and V is TRBV4-2, with D hard to call. The germline gives CDR1 LGHNA, CDR2 YNFKEQ. This CDR3 spans 13 amino acids. This CDR3 reads CASSQGLGDTQYF. The CDR3 DNA reads TGTGCAAGCAGCCAAGGTCTGGGGGATACGCAGTATTTT.

In the case of this clonotype: The CDR3 end shows no conserved phenylalanine or tryptophan, and so a read error is likely. The chain combines TRBV11-2 with TRBJ2-7; D possibly uses TRBD1 or TRBD2 (5 bases each). The germline gives CDR1 SGHAT, CDR2 FQNNGV. V lost 3 bases and J lost 2, with 11 bases in between. The CDR3 covers 14 residues. CDR3 amino acids: CASSFGGAPYEQYS. The CDR3 nucleotides are TGTGCCAGCAGCTTTGGGGGTGCCCCCTACGAGCAGTACTCC.

This clonotype was picked up one time. The V gene is TRBV11-2, the J gene TRBJ1-1, with D possibly TRBD1 on 5 matching bases. V was shortened by 0 bases and J by 9 bases, with 14 bases between the two germline ends. This CDR3 spans 14 amino acids. CDR1 is SGHAT, CDR2 FQNNGV, per germline. This CDR3 is CASSLEQGRAKAFF. CDR3 DNA sequence: TGTGCCAGCAGCTTAGAGCAGGGAAGGGCTAAAGCTTTCTTT.

The chain recombines TRBV5-8 with TRBJ1-1, with D uncertain. Trimming stripped 4 bases from V and 10 bases from J, with 14 bases between. The length of the CDR3 is 12 residues. From germline, CDR1 is SGHTS and CDR2 YDEGEE. CDR3: CASSPRLTLAFF. CDR3 DNA: TGTGCCAGCAGCCCCCGGCTGACTCTAGCTTTCTTT.

This clonotype has a handful of counts. Its ends do not fully match the called genes, so a read error is possible. The rearrangement uses TRBV10-2 and TRBJ2-1; TRBD1 or TRBD2 may be the D gene (5 bases each). The CDR3 length is 16 residues. Germline lookup yields CDR1 WSHSY and CDR2 SAAADI. CDR3 protein: CASSEMGRKSFNEQSF. The CDR3 nucleotides are TGCGCCAGCAGTGAGATGGGACGGAAGTCCTTCAATGAGCAGTCCTTC.

Comment on this clonotype: This clone may be a read error of a much larger clone one base away. The V call is TRBV12-3 or TRBV12-4, the J call TRBJ1-2, with unresolved D. With 3 bases removed from V and 6 bases from J, the gap between germline ends came to 11 bases. This CDR3 comprises 13 residues. The CDR3 coding sequence is TGTGCCAGCAGTTTCGGGCAGCACAATGGCTACACCTTC. Its protein product is CASSFGQHNGYTF.

As for this clonotype: It may be a read error: a sequence one base away is much more abundant. The genes are TRBV5-1 and TRBJ2-7; D perhaps matches TRBD1 (8 bases). Looked up from germline, CDR1 is SGHRS and CDR2 is YFSETQ. The CDR3 is 16 amino acids. Here the CDR3 DNA reads TGCGCCAGCAGCTTTACAGGGGGAGCGGGACTTGGCGAGCACTACTTC. Translating gives CASSFTGGAGLGEHYF.

The V gene is TRBV29-1, the J gene TRBJ2-5; D might be TRBD1 (8 bases). The CDR3 has 15 residues. CDR1 and CDR2 (germline): SQVTM, ANQGSEA. Deletions cut 5 bases from V and 2 bases from J, with 18 bases between. The CDR3 protein is CSVSTDRGGQETQYF. The CDR3 nucleotides read TGCAGCGTTTCCACTGACAGGGGAGGGCAAGAGACCCAGTACTTC.

V and J are TRBV12-3 or TRBV12-4 and TRBJ2-3; D is uncertain. V was shortened by 5 bases and J by 0 bases, with 18 bases between the two germline ends. CDR3 length: 17 residues. CDR3 sequence (DNA): TGTGCCAGCAGTGCGTCCTCCGGCGGCCCTAGCACAGATACGCAGTATTTT. It translates to CASSASSGGPSTDTQYF.

On this clonotype itself: Since no conserved phenylalanine or tryptophan closes the CDR3, a read error is the likely cause. This sequence joins TRBV11-2 and TRBJ2-7; weak D call: TRBD1 (5 bases). The CDR3 runs to 14 residues. V dropped 0 bases and J dropped 4 bases, with 10 bases sitting between them. Germline CDR1 SGHAT, CDR2 FQNNGV. CDR3 bases: TGTGCCAGCAGCTTAGAAGACAGCACTTACGAGCAGTACTCC. Its translation is CASSLEDSTYEQYS.

As concerns this clonotype: This may be a read error, as it is one base from a much larger clone. No conserved phenylalanine or tryptophan ends this CDR3, so it is likely a read error. V gene TRBV6-5 combines with J gene TRBJ2-7; the match to TRBD1 covers 9 bases. V shed 6 bases and J 3 bases; nucleotides not matched to a gene: 6. CDR3 length: 14 residues. The germline CDR1 and CDR2 sequences are MNHEY and SVGAGI. Here the CDR3 reads CASRAPTGGYEQYL. The CDR3 DNA is TGTGCCAGCAGAGCGCCGACAGGGGGCTACGAGCAGTACTTA.

The rearrangement joins TRBV24-1 to TRBJ2-1; 7 bases line up with TRBD2. This CDR3 comprises 14 residues. V trimming: 6 bases; J trimming: 7 bases; junction bases outside the gene matches: 8. Looked up from germline, CDR1 is KGHDR and CDR2 is SFDVKD. CDR3 DNA sequence: TGTGCCACCAGTTTGGCGGGAGAGAGGAATGAGCAGTTCTTC. This sequence encodes CATSLAGERNEQFF.

A word on this clonotype: A much larger clone sits a single nucleotide away, making a read error possible. The chain uses TRBV29-1 and TRBJ2-5; 7 bases are shared with TRBD2. V lost 7 bases and J lost 9; bases outside the gene matches: 11. This CDR3 comprises 12 residues. Germline assignment: CDR1 SQVTM and CDR2 ANQGSEA. CDR3 amino acids: CSDQLASGAQYF. The CDR3 DNA follows: TGCAGCGACCAACTAGCGAGCGGGGCCCAGTACTTC.

This sequence joins TRBV28 and TRBJ2-1; 9 bases line up with TRBD2. The CDR3 has 16 residues. Germline V gives CDR1 MDHEN, CDR2 SYDVKM. V dropped 9 bases and J dropped 4; count of bases not matched to a gene: 13. The CDR3 loop reads CASDPGLAIRYNEQFF. The CDR3 DNA follows: TGTGCCAGTGACCCAGGACTAGCGATTAGATACAATGAGCAGTTCTTC.